The present TCR beta chain was sequenced within a study of cytomegalovirus exposure and HLA in healthy donors. Study at large: A preliminary data release comprised 91 million or so unique TCRs obtained from HLA-typed donors.

Vbeta (60) and Jbeta (13) primers were used in the PCR. Authors' analysis steps: It was a later analysis that counted 79 million or so unique TCR beta chains, of which roughly 10 million were shared. Clones were read by immunoSEQ multiplex PCR, and TCRdb kept only the in-frame ones, dropping some. From that table come the V and J calls and clone size; the DNA was used to work out D and trimming. Among about 170,000 clones listed, roughly 84% were seen once. Each donor was healthy, and each was a bone marrow donor. From germline, CDR1 is SNHLY and CDR2 FYNNEI. The CDR3 is made up of 14 amino acids. The V end lost 8 bases, the J end lost 7 bases, and 18 bases lay between the germline ends.

The genes are TRBV2 and TRBJ2-1, with D tentatively TRBD2 (6 bases). This clonotype was sampled from a man younger than 40 in good health and CMV-seropositive. Input material: PBMCs. Here the CDR3 DNA reads TGTGCCAGCTCCCCGTCGTCGGGGAGGAATGAGCAGTTCTTC. Translating it yields CASSPSSGRNEQFF.